This T cell receptor (beta chain) was recovered during a study of STAT5B mutations in CD4+ large granular lymphocyte leukemia. Study details: Healthy donors showed HLA-associated enrichment of the CDR3 'QG' motif.

The survey-level immunoSEQ assay was used. In the study's own analysis: Lowest detectable productive clonotype frequency was 2.59 x 10-5. Profiling relied on immunoSEQ multiplex PCR, and the TCRdb table lists in-frame clones only, not all of them. V and J calls and clone size are as listed in that table; D and trimming were resolved from the DNA. There are just under 20,000 clones in the sample; approximately 88% occur only once, and less than 15% lies in the top ten. The germline gives CDR1 SGHDT, CDR2 YYEEEE. V was cut by 4 bases and J by 7 bases, with 21 bases left in between. The CDR3 covers 16 residues. Control samples were healthy donors' buffy coats.

The material sequenced was CD4+ T cells from blood buffy coats. The sequence was obtained from a human donor in good health. The chain recombines TRBV5-6 with TRBJ1-3, with D possibly TRBD1 on 5 matching bases. The DNA for the CDR3 is TGTGCCAGCAGCCCCGGGACGGGGGGAAGATTGAACACCATATATTTT. Amino acid sequence: CASSPGTGGRLNTIYF.